A selection of T cell receptor beta chains follows, all from one sample in a study of T cell repertoires in ileal Crohn's disease. The data were produced by immunoSEQ multiplex PCR, yet TCRdb's version contains in-frame clones alone and is incomplete. The sample shows some 17,000 clones, 75% to 80% of them seen only once. Source material: ileal tissue. The receptors come from an adult with Crohn's disease. Both conserved end residues are part of each CDR3. Each record gives: D gene, J gene, clone size, V gene, CDR3 DNA, CDR3 protein. The D gene is left open where the match is weak. Clone sizes are given selectively: once, few, many, or a class where the clone is expanded.

d_gene: -; j_gene: TRBJ1-4; abundance: once; v_gene: TRBV9; CDR3nt: TGTGCCAGCAGCGGGGGAGGGGCAGGGCCCGAAAAACTGTTTTTT; CDR3aa: CASSGGGAGPEKLFF
d_gene: TRBD1; j_gene: TRBJ2-5; abundance: medium-sized; v_gene: TRBV6-5; CDR3nt: TGTGCCAGCAGTTTGACGACAGGGGCGAGGGGTGAGACCCAGTACTTC; CDR3aa: CASSLTTGARGETQYF
d_gene: -; j_gene: TRBJ1-2; abundance: -; v_gene: TRBV27; CDR3nt: TGTGCCAGCAGTTCTCGGGGGGGCGGCCATGGCTACACCTTC; CDR3aa: CASSSRGGGHGYTF
d_gene: -; j_gene: TRBJ2-2; abundance: -; v_gene: TRBV2; CDR3nt: TGTGCCAGCAGTTCGACAGGGAGGGAGACGAACACCGGGGAGCTGTTTTTT; CDR3aa: CASSSTGRETNTGELFF
d_gene: -; j_gene: TRBJ1-1; abundance: once; v_gene: TRBV19; CDR3nt: TGTGCCAGTAGTTTACGGAACACTGAAGCTTTCTTT; CDR3aa: CASSLRNTEAFF
d_gene: TRBD1; j_gene: TRBJ2-7; abundance: -; v_gene: TRBV7-2; CDR3nt: TGTGCCAGCAGCTCGTCAGGGGGCCCCTACGAGCAGTACTTC; CDR3aa: CASSSSGGPYEQYF
d_gene: -; j_gene: TRBJ2-2; abundance: -; v_gene: TRBV7-2; CDR3nt: TGTGCCAGCAGCTTGGTGGGGAGCGGGAACACCGGGGAGCTGTTTTTT; CDR3aa: CASSLVGSGNTGELFF
d_gene: -; j_gene: TRBJ2-3; abundance: -; v_gene: TRBV7-2; CDR3nt: TGTGCCAGCAGCCCCTGGGCGGGGAGCACAGATACGCAGTATTTT; CDR3aa: CASSPWAGSTDTQYF
d_gene: TRBD1; j_gene: TRBJ1-1; abundance: -; v_gene: TRBV29-1; CDR3nt: TGCAGCGTTGAAGTTGCCGGGACAGGGGGCGGCACTGAAGCTTTCTTT; CDR3aa: CSVEVAGTGGGTEAFF
d_gene: -; j_gene: TRBJ1-1; abundance: -; v_gene: TRBV20-1; CDR3nt: TGCAGTGCTAGAGATCAACAGGAAGCTTTCTTT; CDR3aa: CSARDQQEAFF
d_gene: TRBD1; j_gene: TRBJ2-4; abundance: few; v_gene: TRBV14; CDR3nt: TGTGCCAGCAGCCTTCTTCAAGGGGGCGCCAAAAACATTCAGTACTTC; CDR3aa: CASSLLQGGAKNIQYF